What follows describes a single TCR beta chain. The antigen is unknown. The study enrolled patients aged 18 to 65 with newly diagnosed hyperthyroidism of under 2 months' duration. CDR3 length: 16 amino acids. The V end was cut by 3 bases, the J end by 7 bases, with 19 bases between. The germline gives CDR1 MNHEY, CDR2 SVGEGT. This sample stems from a study of T cells in Graves' hyperthyroidism and ophthalmopathy. RNA transcripts gave rise to amplified TCR beta CDR3 regions. When the TCR CDR3 underwent first-round RT-PCR, the HTBI primer set was used. One entry per CDR3 protein results from TCRdb running MiXCR on the multiplex PCR reads. In the table there are about 360,000 distinct CDR3 sequences, less than 15% of which are singletons. Study outcomes and limitations: Appearing also in blood were most of the thyroid clonotypes expanded above 0.001.

This receptor was obtained from a young woman with Graves' hyperthyroidism. The source material was blood. V and J are TRBV6-2 or TRBV6-3 and TRBJ2-1; a possible D gene is TRBD2 (6 bases). Here the CDR3 DNA reads TGTGCCAGCAGTTATAGGCCTAGCGAGAGGTATAATGAGCAGTTCTTC. Its protein product is CASSYRPSERYNEQFF.